This TCR beta chain was sequenced during a study of blood T cell repertoires in COVID-19. V lost 1 base to trimming and J lost 3 bases, with 13 bases between them. CDR1 is MDHEN, CDR2 SYDVKM, per germline. CDR3 length: 15 residues. The method was immunoSEQ multiplex PCR; TCRdb's version includes in-frame clones alone and lacks a portion of them. The table lists 120,000 or so clones, under 85% of them singletons, with about an eighth in the top ten. V is TRBV28 and J is TRBJ2-7, with a possible D match to TRBD1 (6 bases). The material sequenced was peripheral blood. The TCR sequence derives from a man aged 55-75 years with acute or convalescent COVID-19. CDR3 region: CASSLYSGAVYEQYF. For the CDR3, the DNA is TGTGCCAGCAGTTTATATTCAGGGGCGGTCTACGAGCAGTACTTC.